Below are 22 T cell receptor beta chains sequenced from a single sample in a study of T cells after yellow fever vaccination (dated by TCRdb to between 2018 and 2021). Per the publication, the treatment or condition label means: live attenuated yellow fever vaccine strain. The method behind the library was 5' RACE. The data were produced on an Illumina NovaSeq 6000. TCRdb handled the public reads itself, with Q25 trimming in fastp and clone calling in MiXCR, and kept productive beta chains. Under each unique CDR3 protein, matching rows form one entry showing the most common genes and DNA. The sample includes 95,000 to 100,000 distinct CDR3 sequences, with about 6% observed a single time. The leading ten clones occupy about 38% of the sample. Specimen: CD8+ T cells sorted from PBMCs, collected 10 days after the yellow fever booster vaccination. The receptors stem from a man younger than 30 who received the YFV17D yellow fever vaccine.

This clonotype was observed at least ten times. The rearrangement uses TRBV7-2 and TRBJ1-5; D might be TRBD1 (6 bases). This CDR3 contains 16 residues. The ends were cut back, 1 base at V and 5 bases at J, with 15 bases in the middle. Germline V CDR1 and CDR2: SGHTA, FQGNSA. The chain's CDR3 is CASSLGVGGEDQPQHF. DNA of the CDR3: TGTGCCAGCAGCTTAGGCGTCGGGGGCGAGGATCAGCCCCAGCATTTT.

This clonotype appeared many times. The chain combines TRBV28 with TRBJ2-2; D is perhaps TRBD2 (5 bases). The CDR3 is made up of 14 amino acids. From germline, CDR1 is MDHEN and CDR2 SYDVKM. V was cut by 2 bases and J by 5 bases, with 9 bases left in between. In DNA form, the CDR3 reads TGTGCCAGCAGTTTAACGGGGTATACCGGGGAGCTGTTTTTT. Translated, it gives CASSLTGYTGELFF. Based on the CDR3 plus reference TRBV28 and TRBJ2-2, the full variable domain is DVKVTQSSRYLVKRTGEKVFLECVQDMDHENMFWYRQDPGLGLRLIYFSYDVKMKEKGDIPEGYSVSREKKERFSLILESASTNQTSMYLCASSLTGYTGELFFGEGSRLTVL.

This clonotype appeared a few times. The J gene is TRBJ2-1, the V gene TRBV6-2 or TRBV6-3; possible D gene TRBD1, 6 bases. The length of the CDR3 is 14 residues. Trimming took off 6 bases at V and 3 bases at J, with 12 bases between the two ends. Germline V gene data show CDR1 as MNHEY and CDR2 as SVGEGT. CDR3 protein: CASRPRDNYNEQFF. The CDR3 DNA reads as TGTGCCAGCAGGCCACGGGACAACTACAATGAGCAGTTCTTC.

The V and J genes are TRBV3-1 and TRBJ2-1, with TRBD2 identical over 13 bases. V dropped 4 bases and J dropped 8; count of bases not matched to a gene: 5. Germline V gives CDR1 LGHDT, CDR2 YNNKEL (reference sequence). The CDR3 is 15 amino acids. CDR3 sequence reads: CASSRLAGGNDEQFF. In DNA, the CDR3 is TGTGCCAGCAGCCGACTAGCGGGGGGCAACGATGAGCAGTTCTTC.

This CDR3 reads CASSSAGSYEQYV. The CDR3 bases are TGTGCCAGCAGCTCCGCGGGGTCCTACGAGCAGTACGTC. This chain joins TRBV7-9 and TRBJ2-7; tentatively, D is TRBD2 (6 bases). The ends were cut back, 4 bases at V and 1 base at J, with 8 bases in the middle. CDR1 is SEHNR, CDR2 FQNEAQ, per germline (reference sequence). The CDR3 runs to 13 residues.

This clonotype appeared once. A much larger clone lies one base from this, so it may be a read error. The rearrangement uses TRBV20-1 and TRBJ2-3, with 7 bases that match TRBD1. Germline CDR1 and CDR2: DFQATT and SNEGSKA (reference sequence). There are 13 residues in the CDR3. V shed 6 bases, J shed 3 bases, and the junction held 6 bases outside the gene matches. Written as DNA, the CDR3 is TGCAGTGCCATCCGGGACAGTACAGATACGCAGTATTTT. Translating gives CSAIRDSTDTQYF.

The sample holds many counts of this clonotype. V and J are TRBV4-1 and TRBJ2-7, with a tentative D call TRBD2 (6 bases). The CDR3 has 13 residues. With 1 base removed from V and 5 bases from J, the gap between germline ends came to 9 bases. The germline gives CDR1 MGHRA, CDR2 YSYEKL. DNA of the CDR3: TGCGCCAGCAGCCAAGTTTGGGGGGACGAGCAGTACGTC. Its protein is CASSQVWGDEQYV.

This clonotype appeared many times. The CDR3 loop is CASSGGFGYTF. DNA of the CDR3: TGTGCCAGCAGCGGGGGTTTTGGCTACACCTTC. The V and J genes are TRBV11-2 and TRBJ1-2; TRBD1 is a possible D gene (5 bases). Germline values: CDR1 SGHAT, CDR2 FQNNGV. The CDR3 sequence is 11 residues long. Trimming took off 5 bases at V and 7 bases at J, with 8 bases between the two ends.

The chain links TRBV5-1 to TRBJ1-2; TRBD1 might be the D (5 bases). Trimming removed 2 bases at V and 6 bases at J, with 17 bases between. There are 15 residues in the CDR3. CDR1 is SGHRS, CDR2 YFSETQ, per germline. Written as DNA, the CDR3 is TGCGCCAGCAGCTTTTATGGGACCGACGCCAATGGCTACACCTTC. Its translation: CASSFYGTDANGYTF.

The chain links TRBV4-1 to TRBJ2-1, with no clear D. This CDR3 has 15 amino acids. The V gene lost 2 bases and the J gene lost 6 bases, with 14 bases spanning the gap. Germline V gives CDR1 MGHRA, CDR2 YSYEKL. The CDR3 spells CASSQRVAPRNEQFF. The DNA for the CDR3 is TGCGCCAGCAGCCAAAGGGTTGCACCCCGCAATGAGCAGTTCTTC.

This clonotype was counted ten times or more. The V gene is TRBV7-8, the J gene TRBJ1-2; D is undetermined. The CDR3 extends over 16 amino acids. Germline V gene data show CDR1 as SGHVS and CDR2 as FQNEAQ. V lost 3 bases, J lost 3 bases, and 17 bases lay in between. The CDR3 loop reads CASSFAVQSPDYGYTF. DNA for the CDR3: TGTGCCAGCAGCTTTGCTGTGCAGAGCCCCGACTATGGCTACACCTTC.

This clonotype was seen many times. The V gene is TRBV6-5, the J gene TRBJ2-2; no clear D gene. Trimming left V 2 bases short and J 5 bases short, with 9 bases between. Germline CDR1 and CDR2: MNHEY and SVGAGI. CDR3 length equals 14 residues. The CDR3 here is CASSYLARTGELFF. Here the CDR3 DNA reads TGTGCCAGCAGTTACCTGGCAAGGACCGGGGAGCTGTTTTTT.

This clonotype has more than one count but fewer than ten. The CDR3 DNA reads as TGTGCCAGCAGCTACAACTACGAGCAGTACTTC. It translates to CASSYNYEQYF. The chain links TRBV12-3 or TRBV12-4 to TRBJ2-7; D is ambiguous. The CDR3 runs to 11 residues. Between the trimmed V and J ends, which lost 6 bases and 3 bases, there was a span of 6 bases.

This clonotype was seen only a few times. J is TRBJ2-1 and V is TRBV12-3 or TRBV12-4, with 9 bases lining up with TRBD2. J gave up 2 bases and V 4 bases, and 6 bases lay outside the gene matches. CDR3 length: 16 amino acids. The CDR3 DNA reads TGTGCCAGCAGTTCGTCTAGCGGGGTTCCCTACAATGAGCAGTTCTTC. This gives the protein CASSSSSGVPYNEQFF.

This clonotype has ten or more counts. This chain joins TRBV4-3 and TRBJ2-4; 7 bases are a match to TRBD2. V lost 4 bases, J lost 2 bases, and 5 bases stayed unmatched. Looked up from germline, CDR1 is LGHNA and CDR2 is YSLEER. The CDR3 totals 15 residues. The CDR3: CASSRTRGTKNIQYF. The CDR3 coding sequence is TGCGCCAGCAGCCGCACGCGGGGGACCAAAAACATTCAGTACTTC.

This clonotype was seen more than once but under ten times. The rearrangement uses TRBV4-1 and TRBJ1-1, with a weak D call TRBD1 (5 bases). The V end lost 2 bases, the J end lost 8 bases, and 12 bases lay between the germline ends. CDR3 size: 13 residues. Germline V gives CDR1 MGHRA, CDR2 YSYEKL. The DNA for the CDR3 is TGCGCCAGCAGCCAACAAGGGCACAGGGAAGCTTTCTTT. This sequence encodes CASSQQGHREAFF.

V usage is TRBV7-2 and J usage is TRBJ2-5; D perhaps matches TRBD2 (6 bases). CDR1 is SGHTA, CDR2 FQGNSA, per germline. Trimming pared 1 base from V and 1 base from J, leaving 16 bases between. This CDR3 is 17 amino acids long. The DNA of the CDR3 is TGTGCCAGCAGCTTAGAGTATGCGGGGAGGTGCCAAGAGACCCAGTACTTC. It translates to CASSLEYAGRCQETQYF.

There are a few counts of this clonotype. V usage is TRBV2 and J usage is TRBJ2-1; 11 nucleotides align to TRBD2. Germline CDR1 SNHLY, CDR2 FYNNEI. The junction had 10 bases not matched to a gene; V was cut back by 6 bases and J by 9 bases. This CDR3 has 15 amino acids. In nucleotides, the CDR3 is TGTGCCAGCAGGGTCCTTAGCGGGGGGGCCGTTGAGCAGTTCTTC. The encoded protein is CASRVLSGGAVEQFF.

This sequence joins TRBV2 and TRBJ2-5, with D tentatively TRBD1 (6 bases). V was pared by 6 bases and J by 3 bases, with 11 bases between. Germline lookup yields CDR1 SNHLY and CDR2 FYNNEI. This CDR3 is built from 13 residues. CDR3 amino acids: CASRAGTKETQYF. CDR3 sequence (DNA): TGTGCCAGCAGGGCCGGGACAAAAGAGACCCAGTACTTC. Full variable domain (rest looked up from reference TRBV2 and TRBJ2-5): EPEVTQTPSHQVTQMGQEVILRCVPISNHLYFYWYRQILGQKVEFLVSFYNNEISEKSEIFDDQFSVERPDGSNFTLKIRSTKLEDSAMYFCASRAGTKETQYFGPGTRLLVL.

This clonotype was observed many times. The genes are TRBV20-1 and TRBJ2-2, with TRBD2 matching 13 bases. V lost 0 bases to trimming and J lost 3 bases; unmatched junction nucleotides: 1. Germline V CDR1 and CDR2: DFQATT, SNEGSKA (reference sequence). The CDR3 runs to 16 residues. The CDR3: CSARDGLAGDTGELFF. CDR3 nucleotide sequence: TGCAGTGCTAGAGATGGACTAGCGGGGGACACCGGGGAGCTGTTTTTT.

This clonotype was counted only a few times. The chain joins TRBV4-2 to TRBJ1-1; TRBD1 matches 7 bases. V lost 0 bases, J lost 0 bases, and 10 bases stayed unmatched. Germline CDR1 LGHNA, CDR2 YNFKEQ. CDR3 length: 18 amino acids. DNA for the CDR3: TGTGCCAGCAGCCAAGATTGGATAAGGACAGGAATGAACACTGAAGCTTTCTTT. This sequence encodes CASSQDWIRTGMNTEAFF.

With regard to this clonotype: This may come from a read error, since a much larger clone is one base off. The chain carries TRBV12-3 or TRBV12-4 and TRBJ1-1; 8 nucleotides match TRBD1. CDR3 length: 14 residues. The CDR3 DNA reads TGTGCCAGCAGCCTCGGACAGGGTTTTACTGATGCTTTCTTT. Protein sequence: CASSLGQGFTDAFF.